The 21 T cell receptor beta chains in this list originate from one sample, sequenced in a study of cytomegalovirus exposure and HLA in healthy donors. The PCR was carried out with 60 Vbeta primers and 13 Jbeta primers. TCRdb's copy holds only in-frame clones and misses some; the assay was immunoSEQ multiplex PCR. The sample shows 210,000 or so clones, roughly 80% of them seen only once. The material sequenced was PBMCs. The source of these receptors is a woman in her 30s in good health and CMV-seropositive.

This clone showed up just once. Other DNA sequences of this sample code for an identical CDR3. CDR3 nucleotide sequence: TGTGCCAGCAGTTTACGGGGAAACACCATATATTTT. It translates to CASSLRGNTIYF. The chain has TRBV28 and TRBJ1-3; D remains ambiguous. CDR3 length equals 12 residues. CDR1 and CDR2 (germline): MDHEN, SYDVKM. Trimming removed 2 bases at V and 4 bases at J, with 3 bases between. The variable domain in full, completed from reference TRBV28 and TRBJ1-3, reads DVKVTQSSRYLVKRTGEKVFLECVQDMDHENMFWYRQDPGLGLRLIYFSYDVKMKEKGDIPEGYSVSREKKERFSLILESASTNQTSMYLCASSLRGNTIYFGEGSWLTVV.

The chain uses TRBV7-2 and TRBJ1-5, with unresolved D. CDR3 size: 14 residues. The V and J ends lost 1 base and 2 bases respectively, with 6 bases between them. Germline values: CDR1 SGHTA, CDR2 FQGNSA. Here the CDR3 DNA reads TGTGCCAGCAGCTTAGGAACAGGCAATCAGCCCCAGCATTTT. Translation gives CASSLGTGNQPQHF.

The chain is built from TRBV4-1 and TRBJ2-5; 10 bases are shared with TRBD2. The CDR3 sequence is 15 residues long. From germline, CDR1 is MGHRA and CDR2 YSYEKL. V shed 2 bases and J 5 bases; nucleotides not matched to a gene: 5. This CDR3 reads CASSQPGLAHETQYF. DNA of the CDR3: TGCGCCAGCAGCCAACCGGGACTAGCGCATGAGACCCAGTACTTC.

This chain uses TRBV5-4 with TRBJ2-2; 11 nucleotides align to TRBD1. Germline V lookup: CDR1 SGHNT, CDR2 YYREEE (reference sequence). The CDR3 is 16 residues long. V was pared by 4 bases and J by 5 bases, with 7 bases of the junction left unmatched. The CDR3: CASSPGQGAGTGELFF. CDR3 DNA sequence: TGTGCCAGCAGCCCAGGACAGGGGGCGGGGACCGGGGAGCTGTTTTTT.

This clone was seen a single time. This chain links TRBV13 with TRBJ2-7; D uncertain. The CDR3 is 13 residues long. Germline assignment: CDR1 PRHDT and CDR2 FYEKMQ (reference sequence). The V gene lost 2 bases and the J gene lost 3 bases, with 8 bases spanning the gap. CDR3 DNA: TGTGCCAGCAGCTTACAACTGAGCTACGAGCAGTACTTC. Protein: CASSLQLSYEQYF.

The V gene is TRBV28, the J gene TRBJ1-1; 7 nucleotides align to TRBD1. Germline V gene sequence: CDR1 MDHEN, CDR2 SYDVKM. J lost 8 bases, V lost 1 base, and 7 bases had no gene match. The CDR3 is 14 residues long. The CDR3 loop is CASSLFSDRVEAFF. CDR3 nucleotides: TGTGCCAGCAGTTTATTCTCCGACAGGGTAGAAGCTTTCTTT. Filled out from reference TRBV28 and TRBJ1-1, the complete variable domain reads DVKVTQSSRYLVKRTGEKVFLECVQDMDHENMFWYRQDPGLGLRLIYFSYDVKMKEKGDIPEGYSVSREKKERFSLILESASTNQTSMYLCASSLFSDRVEAFFGQGTRLTVV.

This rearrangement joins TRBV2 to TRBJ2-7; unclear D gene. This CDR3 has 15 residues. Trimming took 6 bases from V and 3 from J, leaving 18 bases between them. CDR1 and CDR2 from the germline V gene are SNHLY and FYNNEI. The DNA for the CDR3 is TGTGCCAGCAGCCCCCGTTATAGCCGCCACTACGAGCAGTACTTC. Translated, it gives CASSPRYSRHYEQYF. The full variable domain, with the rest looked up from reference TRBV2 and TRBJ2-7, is EPEVTQTPSHQVTQMGQEVILRCVPISNHLYFYWYRQILGQKVEFLVSFYNNEISEKSEIFDDQFSVERPDGSNFTLKIRSTKLEDSAMYFCASSPRYSRHYEQYFGPGTRLTVT.

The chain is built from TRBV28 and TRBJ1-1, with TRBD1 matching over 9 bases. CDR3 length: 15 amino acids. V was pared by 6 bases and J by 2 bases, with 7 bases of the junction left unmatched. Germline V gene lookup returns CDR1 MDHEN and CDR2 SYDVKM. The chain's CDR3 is CASSRGDRDNTEAFF. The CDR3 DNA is TGTGCCAGCAGCCGAGGGGACAGGGATAACACTGAAGCTTTCTTT.

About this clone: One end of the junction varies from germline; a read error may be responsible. The CDR3 is CAGSLDQGTEAFF. CDR3 sequence (DNA): TGTGCCGGCAGCTTGGATCAGGGAACAGAAGCTTTCTTT. This sequence joins TRBV5-4 and TRBJ1-1; tentative D call: TRBD1 (5 bases). CDR1 and CDR2 from the germline V gene are SGHNT and YYREEE (reference sequence). CDR3 length equals 13 residues.

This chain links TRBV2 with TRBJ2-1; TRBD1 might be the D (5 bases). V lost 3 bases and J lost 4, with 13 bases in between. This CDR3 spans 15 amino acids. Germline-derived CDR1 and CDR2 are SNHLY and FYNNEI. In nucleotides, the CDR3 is TGTGCCAGCAGTGATCCAAGGGGCGCGTACAATGAGCAGTTCTTC. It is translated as CASSDPRGAYNEQFF.

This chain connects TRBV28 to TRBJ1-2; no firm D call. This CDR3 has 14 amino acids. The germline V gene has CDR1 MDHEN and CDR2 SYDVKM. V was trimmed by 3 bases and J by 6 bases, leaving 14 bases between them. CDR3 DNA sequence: TGTGCCAGCAGTTTTCGGGATCTGATTAATGGCTACACCTTC. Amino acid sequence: CASSFRDLINGYTF.

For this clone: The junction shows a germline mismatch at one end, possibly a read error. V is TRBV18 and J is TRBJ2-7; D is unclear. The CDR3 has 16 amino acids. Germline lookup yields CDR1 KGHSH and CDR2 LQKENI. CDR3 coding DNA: TGTGCCAGCTCACCGGAACAGATCGGTACCAGGCCCCTCGTGAGCTTC. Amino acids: CASSPEQIGTRPLVSF.

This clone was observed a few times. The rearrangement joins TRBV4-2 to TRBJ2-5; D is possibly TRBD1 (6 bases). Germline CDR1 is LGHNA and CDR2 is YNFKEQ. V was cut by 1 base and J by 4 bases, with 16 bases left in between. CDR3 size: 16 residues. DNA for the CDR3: TGTGCCAGCAGCCAAGTCGAGGGGGTGATGCGAGAGACCCAGTACTTC. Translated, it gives CASSQVEGVMRETQYF.

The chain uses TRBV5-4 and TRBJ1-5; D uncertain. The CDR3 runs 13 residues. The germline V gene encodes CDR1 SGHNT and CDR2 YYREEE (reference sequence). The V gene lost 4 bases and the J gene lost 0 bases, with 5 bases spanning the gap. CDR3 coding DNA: TGTGCCAGCAGCCGAGATAGCAATCAGCCCCAGCATTTT. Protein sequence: CASSRDSNQPQHF.

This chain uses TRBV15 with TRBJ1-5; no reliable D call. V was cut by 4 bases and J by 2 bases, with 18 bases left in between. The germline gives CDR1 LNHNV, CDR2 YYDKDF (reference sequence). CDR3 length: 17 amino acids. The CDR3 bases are TGTGCCACCAGCATCCCGGCAGGAGCGGAAGGCAATCAGCCCCAGCATTTT. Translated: CATSIPAGAEGNQPQHF. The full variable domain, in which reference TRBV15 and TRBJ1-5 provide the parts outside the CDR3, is DAMVIQNPRYQVTQFGKPVTLSCSQTLNHNVMYWYQQKSSQAPKLLFHYYDKDFNNEADTPDNFQSRRPNTSFCFLDIRSPGLGDTAMYLCATSIPAGAEGNQPQHFGDGTRLSIL.

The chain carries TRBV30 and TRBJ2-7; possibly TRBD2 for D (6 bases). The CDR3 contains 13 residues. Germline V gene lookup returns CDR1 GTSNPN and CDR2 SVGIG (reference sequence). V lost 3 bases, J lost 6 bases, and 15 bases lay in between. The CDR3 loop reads CAWRRGWALEQYF. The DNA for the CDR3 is TGTGCCTGGAGACGGGGGTGGGCCCTCGAGCAGTACTTC.

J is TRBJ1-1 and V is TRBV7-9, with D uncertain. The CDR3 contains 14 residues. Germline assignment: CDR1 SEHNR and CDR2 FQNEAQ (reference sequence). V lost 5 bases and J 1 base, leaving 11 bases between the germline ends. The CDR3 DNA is TGTGCCAGCAGCACGGGAATGCGGAACACTGAAGCTTTCTTT. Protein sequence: CASSTGMRNTEAFF. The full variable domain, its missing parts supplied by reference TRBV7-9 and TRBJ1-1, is DTGVSQNPRHKITKRGQNVTFRCDPISEHNRLYWYRQTLGQGPEFLTYFQNEAQLEKSRLLSDRFSAERPKGSFSTLEIQRTEQGDSAMYLCASSTGMRNTEAFFGQGTRLTVV.

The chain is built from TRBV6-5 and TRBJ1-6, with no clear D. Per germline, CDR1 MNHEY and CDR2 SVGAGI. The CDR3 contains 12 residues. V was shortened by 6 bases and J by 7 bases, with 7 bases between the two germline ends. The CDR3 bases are TGTGCCAGCAGAACAGTGAATTCACCCCTCCACTTT. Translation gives CASRTVNSPLHF.

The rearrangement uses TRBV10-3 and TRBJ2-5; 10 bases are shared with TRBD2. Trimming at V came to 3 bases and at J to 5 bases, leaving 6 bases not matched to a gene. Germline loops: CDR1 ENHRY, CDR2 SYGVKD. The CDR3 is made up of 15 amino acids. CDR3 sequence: CAISEIAGGRETQYF. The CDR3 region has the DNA TGTGCCATCAGTGAAATAGCGGGGGGTAGGGAGACCCAGTACTTC.

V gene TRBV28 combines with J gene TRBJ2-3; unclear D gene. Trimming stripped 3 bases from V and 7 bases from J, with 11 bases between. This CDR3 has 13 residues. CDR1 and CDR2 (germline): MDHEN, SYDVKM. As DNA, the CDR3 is TGTGCCAGCAGTTTGAGTCCTCCCCATACGCAGTATTTT. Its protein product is CASSLSPPHTQYF.

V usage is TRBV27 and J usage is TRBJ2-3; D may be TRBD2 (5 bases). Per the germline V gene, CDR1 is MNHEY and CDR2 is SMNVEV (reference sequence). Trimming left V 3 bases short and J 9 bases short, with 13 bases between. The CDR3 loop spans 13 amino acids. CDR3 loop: CASSLTKLGTQYF. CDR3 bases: TGTGCCAGCAGTTTGACTAAGTTGGGAACGCAGTATTTT.